This T cell receptor (beta chain) stems from a study of T cell responses to AZD1222 COVID-19 vaccine (dated by TCRdb to about 2021). Study-level background: A total of under 250 trial participants underwent TCR sequencing, of whom 207 had received two doses of AZD1222 and around 25 had received two doses of the MenACWY control vaccine. Trial participants were enrolled by age into 18-55, 56-69 and 70-plus year subgroups, with about 150, 28 and 57 TCR-sequenced participants respectively. Overall study results and their limits: Reportedly, almost half of the unique spike-specific TCRs recognized epitopes lying outside the regions that are mutated in the B.1.351 and B.1.1.7 variants. Because no day 14 peak-response samples were available, repertoires were characterized only after the peak T cell response. Most participants were white British and females outnumbered males, and the authors suggested that clonal diversity may have been underestimated. Spike-specific TCR breadth and depth rose significantly after two AZD1222 doses compared with day 0 and with MenACWY recipients. Vaccine-associated CD4 TCRs spanned the whole spike protein, with dominant responses in regions 160-218 and 743-854. The 56-69-year group was small, and its depth increase did not reach significance, likely because of low power. Conclusions about previously exposed vaccinees are limited, since just 5 or 6 AZD1222 recipients were seropositive for SARS-CoV-2 at baseline.

Measured from the cysteine to the phenylalanine, the CDR3 is 13 residues long. Only the CDR3 DNA is retained, 39 bases long and in frame from the first base. Between the V and J ends, shortened by 6 bases and 3 bases respectively, the junction contains 11 bases. The germline V gene (reference sequence) supplies CDR1 WNHNN and CDR2 SYGVQD. The CDR3 regions of human TCRbeta chains were analyzed by immunosequencing. In the authors' own workflow: Repertoire TCRs were matched against a reference library of SARS-CoV-2-specific TCRs generated with the MIRA antigen-specificity platform. Breadth was defined as the fraction of unique TCRs that were SARS-CoV-2-associated, and depth was defined as the fraction of total T cells that were SARS-CoV-2-associated. Each spike-specific TCR was assigned to its reactive spike region and to a CD4 or CD8 class using the MIRA data. Log10-transformed breadth and depth values were compared by one-way ANOVA with Sidak's multiple comparisons tests. TCRdb limited this immuneACCESS table to in-frame rearrangements with V and J called. A share of clones is missing; checked studies link under half to unresolved V genes, and the rest is unexplained. V, J and clone size reflect that table, while D and trimming were determined from the DNA. Here the sample has 110,000 to 150,000 clones; roughly 90% occur a single time. Less than 3.5% of the sample comes from the top ten.

As to this clone: No cognate antigen has been identified for it. It has no much larger one-base neighbor in the sample; base qualities were not kept.

The time point label, as the study defines it: about 28 days (+/-7) after the second vaccine dose. Because spike-specific TCR depth and breadth did not differ between the two schedules, AZD1222 recipients who got a second dose at roughly 4 weeks were pooled with those who got a second dose at roughly 12 weeks. Samples from vaccinated people were obtained from the UK trials COV001 and COV002, which included a single-blind randomized controlled phase 2/3 trial of AZD1222 (ChAdOx1 nCoV-19) in healthy adults. Trial participant PBMC samples were collected at day 0 and day 28 after the second dose for TCRbeta chain sequencing.

This sequence originates from an adult who received the AZD1222 COVID-19 vaccine. The sample consisted of peripheral blood, taken 28 days after the second AZD1222 dose. This chain is built from TRBV10-1 and TRBJ1-1, with the D gene too uncertain to name. Here the CDR3 is given as CASSYTAYTEAFF. Read as DNA, the sequence is TGCGCCAGCAGCTATACAGCCTACACTGAAGCTTTCTTT.